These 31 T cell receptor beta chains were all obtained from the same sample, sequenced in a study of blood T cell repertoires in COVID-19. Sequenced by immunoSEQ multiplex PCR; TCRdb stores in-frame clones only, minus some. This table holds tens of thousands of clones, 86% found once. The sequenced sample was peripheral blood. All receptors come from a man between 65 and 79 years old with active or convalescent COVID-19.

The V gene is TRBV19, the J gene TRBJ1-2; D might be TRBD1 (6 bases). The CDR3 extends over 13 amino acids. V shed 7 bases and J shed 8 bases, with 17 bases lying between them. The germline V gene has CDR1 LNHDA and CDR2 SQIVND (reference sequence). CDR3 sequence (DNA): TGTGCCAGTAACACGGGACAACTCGGGGGCTACACCTTC. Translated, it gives CASNTGQLGGYTF.

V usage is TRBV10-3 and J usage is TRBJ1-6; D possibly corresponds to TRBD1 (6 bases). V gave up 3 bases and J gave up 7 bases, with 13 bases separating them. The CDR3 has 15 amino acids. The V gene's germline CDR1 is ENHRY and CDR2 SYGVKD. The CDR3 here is CAISDRDTLNSPLHF. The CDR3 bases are TGTGCCATCAGTGACCGGGACACCTTAAATTCACCCCTCCACTTT.

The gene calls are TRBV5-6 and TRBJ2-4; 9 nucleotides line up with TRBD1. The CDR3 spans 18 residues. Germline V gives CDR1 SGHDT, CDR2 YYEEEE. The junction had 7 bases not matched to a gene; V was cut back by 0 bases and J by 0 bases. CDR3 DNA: TGTGCCAGCAGCTTGGGTATACGGACAGGGGAAGCCAAAAACATTCAGTACTTC. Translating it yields CASSLGIRTGEAKNIQYF.

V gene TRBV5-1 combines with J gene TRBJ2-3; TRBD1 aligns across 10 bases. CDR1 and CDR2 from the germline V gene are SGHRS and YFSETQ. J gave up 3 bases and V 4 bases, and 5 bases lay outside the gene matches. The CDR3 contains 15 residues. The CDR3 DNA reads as TGCGCCAGCAGCCTGGGACAGGGGATGACAGATACGCAGTATTTT. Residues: CASSLGQGMTDTQYF.

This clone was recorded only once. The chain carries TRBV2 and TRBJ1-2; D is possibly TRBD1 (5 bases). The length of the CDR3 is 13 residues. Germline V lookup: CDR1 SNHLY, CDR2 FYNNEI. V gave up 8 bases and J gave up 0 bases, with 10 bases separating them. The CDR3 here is CASQGASNYGYTF. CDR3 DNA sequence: TGTGCCAGCCAGGGCGCTTCTAACTATGGCTACACCTTC.

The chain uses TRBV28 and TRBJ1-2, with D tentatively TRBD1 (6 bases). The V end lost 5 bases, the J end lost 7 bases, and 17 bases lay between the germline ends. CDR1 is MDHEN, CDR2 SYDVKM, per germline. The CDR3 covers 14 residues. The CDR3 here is CASSLLRGTSGYTF. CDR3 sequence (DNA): TGTGCCAGCAGTCTCCTTAGGGGGACAAGTGGCTACACCTTC.

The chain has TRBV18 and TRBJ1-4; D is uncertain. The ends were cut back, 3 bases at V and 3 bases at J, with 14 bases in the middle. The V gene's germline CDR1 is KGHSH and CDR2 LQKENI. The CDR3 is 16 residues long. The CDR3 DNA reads TGTGCCAGCTCACCTCAATCCTCAGGATCTAATGAAAAACTGTTTTTT. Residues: CASSPQSSGSNEKLFF.

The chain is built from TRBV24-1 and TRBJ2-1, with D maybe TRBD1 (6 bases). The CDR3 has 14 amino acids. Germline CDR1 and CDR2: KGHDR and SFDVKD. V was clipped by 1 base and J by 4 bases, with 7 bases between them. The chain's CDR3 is CATSDLQGYNEQFF. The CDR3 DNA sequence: TGTGCCACCAGTGATTTACAGGGATACAATGAGCAGTTCTTC.

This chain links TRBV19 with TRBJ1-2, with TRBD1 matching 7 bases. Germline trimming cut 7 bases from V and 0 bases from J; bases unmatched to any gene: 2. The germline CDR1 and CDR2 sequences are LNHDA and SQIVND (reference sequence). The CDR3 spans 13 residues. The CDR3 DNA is TGTGCCAGTAACAGGGGAACTAACTATGGCTACACCTTC. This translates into CASNRGTNYGYTF.

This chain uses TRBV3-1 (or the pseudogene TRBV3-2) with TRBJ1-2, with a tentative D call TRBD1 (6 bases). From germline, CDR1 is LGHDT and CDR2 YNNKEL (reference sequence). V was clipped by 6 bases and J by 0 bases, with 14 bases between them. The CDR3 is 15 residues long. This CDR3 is CASRQSGTSNYGYTF. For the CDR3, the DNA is TGTGCCAGCAGGCAATCCGGGACATCTAACTATGGCTACACCTTC.

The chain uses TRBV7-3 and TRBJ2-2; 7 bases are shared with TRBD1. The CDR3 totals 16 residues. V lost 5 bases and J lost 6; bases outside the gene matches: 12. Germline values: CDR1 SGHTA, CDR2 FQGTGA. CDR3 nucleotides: TGTGCCAGCAGCACCACCGGGACAGCTCTGGCCGGGGAGCTGTTTTTT. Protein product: CASSTTGTALAGELFF.

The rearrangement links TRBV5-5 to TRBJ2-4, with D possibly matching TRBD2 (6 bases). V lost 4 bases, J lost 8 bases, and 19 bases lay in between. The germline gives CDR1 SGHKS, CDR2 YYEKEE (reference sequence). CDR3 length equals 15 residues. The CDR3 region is CASSQTREEWDIQYF. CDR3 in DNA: TGTGCCAGCAGCCAGACTAGAGAAGAGTGGGACATTCAGTACTTC.

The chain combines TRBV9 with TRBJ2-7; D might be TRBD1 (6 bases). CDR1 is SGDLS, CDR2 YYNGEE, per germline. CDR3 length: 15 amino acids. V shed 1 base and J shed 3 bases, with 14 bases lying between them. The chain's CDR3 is CASSVSDREYYEQYF. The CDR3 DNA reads TGTGCCAGCAGCGTATCGGACAGAGAGTACTACGAGCAGTACTTC.

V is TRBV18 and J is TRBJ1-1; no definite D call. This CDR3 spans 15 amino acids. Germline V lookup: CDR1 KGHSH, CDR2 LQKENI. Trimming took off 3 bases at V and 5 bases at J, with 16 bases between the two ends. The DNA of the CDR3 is TGTGCCAGCTCACCTCGGGAGTGGTTGGAAACTGAAGCTTTCTTT. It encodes CASSPREWLETEAFF.

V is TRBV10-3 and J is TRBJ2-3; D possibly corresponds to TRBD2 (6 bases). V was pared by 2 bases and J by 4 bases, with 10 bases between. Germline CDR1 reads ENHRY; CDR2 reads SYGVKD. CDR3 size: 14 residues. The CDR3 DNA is TGTGCCATCAGTGAGCCCTGGAGGGCAGATACGCAGTATTTT. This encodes CAISEPWRADTQYF.

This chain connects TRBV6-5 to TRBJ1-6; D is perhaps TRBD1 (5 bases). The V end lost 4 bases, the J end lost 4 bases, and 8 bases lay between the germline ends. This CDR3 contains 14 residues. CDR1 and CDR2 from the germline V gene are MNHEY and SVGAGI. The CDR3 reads CASSFGQYNSPLHF. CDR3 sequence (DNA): TGTGCCAGCAGTTTCGGACAATATAATTCACCCCTCCACTTT.

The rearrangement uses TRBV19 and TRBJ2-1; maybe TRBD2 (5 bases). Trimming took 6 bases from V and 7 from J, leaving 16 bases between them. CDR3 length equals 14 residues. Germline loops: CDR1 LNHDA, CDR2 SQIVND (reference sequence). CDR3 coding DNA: TGTGCCAGTAGCAATGGAGGAGTTCCGAATGAGCAGTTCTTC. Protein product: CASSNGGVPNEQFF.

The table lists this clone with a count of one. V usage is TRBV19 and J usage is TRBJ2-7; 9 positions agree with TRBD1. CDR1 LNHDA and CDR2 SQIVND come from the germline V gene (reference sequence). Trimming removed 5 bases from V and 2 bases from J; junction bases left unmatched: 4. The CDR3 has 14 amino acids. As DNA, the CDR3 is TGTGCCAGTAGTTCGGGACAGGGCCCCTACGAGCAGTACTTC. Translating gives CASSSGQGPYEQYF.

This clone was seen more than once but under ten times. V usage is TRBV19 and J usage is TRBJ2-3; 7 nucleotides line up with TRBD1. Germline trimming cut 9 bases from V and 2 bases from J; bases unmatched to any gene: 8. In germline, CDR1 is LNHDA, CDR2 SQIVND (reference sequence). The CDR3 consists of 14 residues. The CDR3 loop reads CASAEGAHTDTQYF. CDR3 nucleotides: TGTGCCAGCGCCGAGGGGGCCCACACAGATACGCAGTATTTT. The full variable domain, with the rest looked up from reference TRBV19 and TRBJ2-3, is DGGITQSPKYLFRKEGQNVTLSCEQNLNHDAMYWYRQDPGQGLRLIYYSQIVNDFQKGDIAEGYSVSREKKESFPLTVTSAQKNPTAFYLCASAEGAHTDTQYFGPGTRLTVL.

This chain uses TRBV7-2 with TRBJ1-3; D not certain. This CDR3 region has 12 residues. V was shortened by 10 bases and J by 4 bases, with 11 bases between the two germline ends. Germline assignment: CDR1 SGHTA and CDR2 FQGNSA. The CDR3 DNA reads TGTGCCACCCGGGGAGCCGGAAACACCATATATTTT. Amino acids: CATRGAGNTIYF.

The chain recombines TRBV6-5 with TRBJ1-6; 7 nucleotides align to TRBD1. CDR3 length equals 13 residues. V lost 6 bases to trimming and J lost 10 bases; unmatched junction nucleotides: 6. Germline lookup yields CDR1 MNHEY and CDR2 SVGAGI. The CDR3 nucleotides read TGTGCCAGCAGCCTTAAAGGGGGCTCACCCCTCCACTTT. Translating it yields CASSLKGGSPLHF.

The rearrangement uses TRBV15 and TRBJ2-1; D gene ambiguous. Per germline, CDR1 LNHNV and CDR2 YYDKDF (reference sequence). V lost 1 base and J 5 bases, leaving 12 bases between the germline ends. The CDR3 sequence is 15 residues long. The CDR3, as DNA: TGTGCCACCAGCAGAGGGTTCGGTACGGACAATGAGCAGTTCTTC. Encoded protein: CATSRGFGTDNEQFF.

The CDR3 nucleotides read TGTGCCAGCAGTTATTTCCGGGACACCAATAATTCACCCCTCCACTTT. Translated, it gives CASSYFRDTNNSPLHF. V and J are TRBV6-5 and TRBJ1-6, with a possible D match to TRBD1 (6 bases). This CDR3 comprises 16 residues. Germline V CDR1 and CDR2: MNHEY, SVGAGI. Deletions cut 3 bases from V and 5 bases from J, with 14 bases between.

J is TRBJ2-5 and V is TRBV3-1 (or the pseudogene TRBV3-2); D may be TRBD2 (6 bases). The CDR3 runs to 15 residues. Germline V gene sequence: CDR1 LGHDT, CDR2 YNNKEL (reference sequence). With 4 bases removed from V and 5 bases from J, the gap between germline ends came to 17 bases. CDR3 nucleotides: TGTGCCAGCAGCCTGGGCACGGGGGTGGGCGAGACCCAGTACTTC. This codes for CASSLGTGVGETQYF.

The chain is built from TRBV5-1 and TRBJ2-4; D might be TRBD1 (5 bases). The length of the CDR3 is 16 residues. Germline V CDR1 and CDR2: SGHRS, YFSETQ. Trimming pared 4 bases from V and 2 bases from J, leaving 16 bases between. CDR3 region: CASSLGSGLTKNIQYF. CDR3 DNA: TGCGCCAGCAGCCTGGGATCAGGGCTAACCAAAAACATTCAGTACTTC.

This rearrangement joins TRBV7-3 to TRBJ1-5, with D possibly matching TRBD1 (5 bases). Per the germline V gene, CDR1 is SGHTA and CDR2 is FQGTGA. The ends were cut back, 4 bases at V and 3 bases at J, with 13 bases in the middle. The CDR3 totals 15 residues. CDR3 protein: CASSSPGGTNQPQHF. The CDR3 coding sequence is TGTGCCAGCAGCTCCCCCGGGGGGACCAATCAGCCCCAGCATTTT.

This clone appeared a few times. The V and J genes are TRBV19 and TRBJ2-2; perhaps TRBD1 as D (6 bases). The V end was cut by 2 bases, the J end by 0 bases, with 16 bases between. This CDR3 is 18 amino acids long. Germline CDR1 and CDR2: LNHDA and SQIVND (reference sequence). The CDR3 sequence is CASSITGIYGANTGELFF. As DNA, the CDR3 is TGTGCCAGTAGTATAACAGGGATATATGGAGCGAACACCGGGGAGCTGTTTTTT.

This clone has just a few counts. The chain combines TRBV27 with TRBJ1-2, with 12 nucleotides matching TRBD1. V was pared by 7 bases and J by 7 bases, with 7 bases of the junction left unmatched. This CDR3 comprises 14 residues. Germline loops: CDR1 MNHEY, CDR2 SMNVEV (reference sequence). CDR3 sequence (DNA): TGTGCCAGCACAAGGGGACAGGGGGCGCCTGGCTACACCTTC. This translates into CASTRGQGAPGYTF.

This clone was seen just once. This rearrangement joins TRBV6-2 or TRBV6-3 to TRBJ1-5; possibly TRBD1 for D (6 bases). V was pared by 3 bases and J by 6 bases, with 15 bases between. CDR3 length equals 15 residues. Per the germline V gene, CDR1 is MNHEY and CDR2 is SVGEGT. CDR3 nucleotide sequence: TGTGCCAGCAGTTATACCAGGGGATTGGGTCAGCCCCAGCATTTT. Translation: CASSYTRGLGQPQHF.

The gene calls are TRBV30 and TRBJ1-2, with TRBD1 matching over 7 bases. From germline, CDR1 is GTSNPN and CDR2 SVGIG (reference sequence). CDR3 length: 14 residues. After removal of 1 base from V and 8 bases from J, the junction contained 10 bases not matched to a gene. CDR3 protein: CAWSANRGLGGYTF. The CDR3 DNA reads TGTGCCTGGAGTGCGAACAGGGGCTTAGGGGGCTACACCTTC.

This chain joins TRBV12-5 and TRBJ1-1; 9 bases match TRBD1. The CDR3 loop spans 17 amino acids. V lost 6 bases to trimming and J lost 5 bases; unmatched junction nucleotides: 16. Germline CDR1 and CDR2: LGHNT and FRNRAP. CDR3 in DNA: TGTGCTAGTGGCACCCTCCCCGGGACAGGGTATAGGACTGAAGCTTTCTTT. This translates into CASGTLPGTGYRTEAFF.